Below are 10 T cell receptor beta chains sequenced from a single sample in a study of blood T cells in healthy people across ages. Alongside a J-beta primer mix, a sample-barcoded 5' primer served in a second PCR lasting roughly 6 to 12 cycles. MiXCR, run by TCRdb on the 5' RACE reads, gives a single entry per CDR3 protein. The sample records about 290,000 distinct CDR3 sequences, 25% to 30% being singletons. The sequencing sample was made of blood. These receptors were collected from a woman in her seventies in good health.

This clonotype turned up a few times. The chain is built from TRBV2 and TRBJ2-5, with TRBD2 identical over 10 bases. The CDR3 runs 16 residues. V lost 2 bases and J lost 5; bases outside the gene matches: 8. Germline values: CDR1 SNHLY, CDR2 FYNNEI. CDR3 sequence reads: CASSELAGARGETQYF. The CDR3 DNA sequence: TGTGCCAGCAGTGAACTAGCGGGAGCCAGGGGCGAGACCCAGTACTTC.

V and J are TRBV20-1 and TRBJ2-5; TRBD1 aligns across 7 bases. CDR1 DFQATT and CDR2 SNEGSKA come from the germline V gene (reference sequence). The CDR3 loop spans 15 amino acids. V was pared by 2 bases and J by 1 base, with 7 bases of the junction left unmatched. CDR3 DNA: TGCAGTGCTAGATCGGGACAGAGCTTCCAAGAGACCCAGTACTTC. Protein product: CSARSGQSFQETQYF.

The chain carries TRBV14 and TRBJ2-7; D is possibly TRBD1 or TRBD2 (5 bases each). The CDR3 totals 13 residues. The germline gives CDR1 SGHDN, CDR2 FVKESK. V was shortened by 3 bases and J by 10 bases, with 16 bases between the two germline ends. The CDR3 nucleotides read TGTGCCAGCAGCCAGAGGGGCTATACGAGACAGTACTTC. It is translated as CASSQRGYTRQYF.

This clonotype was recorded many times. The chain combines TRBV10-3 with TRBJ2-7, with a weak D call TRBD2 (6 bases). The V end was cut by 3 bases, the J end by 2 bases, with 17 bases between. CDR1 and CDR2 from the germline V gene are ENHRY and SYGVKD. The CDR3 contains 16 residues. The CDR3 DNA is TGTGCCATCAGTGAAGAAGGTGGGAGGAACACCTACGAGCAGTACTTC. This gives the protein CAISEEGGRNTYEQYF.

This clonotype showed up just a few times. The rearrangement joins TRBV5-1 to TRBJ1-2; D gene uncertain. CDR1 SGHRS and CDR2 YFSETQ come from the germline V gene. Trimming cost V 0 bases and J 6 bases, with 18 bases left between them. The CDR3 is 16 amino acids. The DNA of the CDR3 is TGCGCCAGCAGCTTGGCACCGGTACCGGTTGGAGATGGCTACACCTTC. Its protein product is CASSLAPVPVGDGYTF.

The CDR3 spells CASNPDRGVTGELFF. The CDR3 DNA reads TGTGCCAGCAACCCGGACAGGGGAGTCACCGGGGAGCTGTTTTTT. The V and J genes are TRBV7-2 and TRBJ2-2; 9 nucleotides line up with TRBD1. The CDR3 covers 15 residues. CDR1 SGHTA and CDR2 FQGNSA come from the germline V gene. The J segment lost 4 bases and the V segment lost 7 bases, leaving 7 bases of the junction unmatched.

This clonotype was picked up a small number of times. This chain joins TRBV20-1 and TRBJ2-1; 12 bases are shared with TRBD2. Germline CDR1 is DFQATT and CDR2 is SNEGSKA (reference sequence). The CDR3 loop spans 14 amino acids. The ends lost 6 bases at V and 4 bases at J; junction bases unmatched: 4. The CDR3 sequence: CSATTSGSYNEQFF. The CDR3 coding sequence is TGCAGTGCAACGACTAGCGGGAGTTACAATGAGCAGTTCTTC.

This clonotype has just a few counts. The V and J genes are TRBV6-5 and TRBJ2-5; TRBD2 agrees at 8 bases. Trimming at V came to 0 bases and at J to 5 bases, leaving 8 bases not matched to a gene. The germline V gene encodes CDR1 MNHEY and CDR2 SVGAGI. There are 16 residues in the CDR3. CDR3 amino acids: CASSYSPGRVGETQYF. CDR3 in DNA: TGTGCCAGCAGTTACTCGCCCGGGAGGGTAGGGGAGACCCAGTACTTC.

The chain joins TRBV20-1 to TRBJ2-1; unclear D gene. This CDR3 contains 11 residues. Germline CDR1 and CDR2: DFQATT and SNEGSKA (reference sequence). The V end was cut by 0 bases, the J end by 13 bases, with 10 bases between. CDR3 region: CSAREAVEQFF. The DNA for the CDR3 is TGCAGTGCTAGAGAGGCCGTGGAACAGTTCTTC.

This clonotype was observed a few times. The chain combines TRBV11-1 with TRBJ2-1; D may be TRBD2 (6 bases). Per germline, CDR1 SGHAT and CDR2 FQDESV (reference sequence). The CDR3 contains 15 residues. Trimming removed 6 bases from V and 0 bases from J, with 12 bases in between. CDR3 loop: CASRAEGTSYNEQFF. The CDR3 DNA follows: TGTGCCAGCAGAGCGGAGGGAACCTCCTACAATGAGCAGTTCTTC. Full variable domain (rest looked up from reference TRBV11-1 and TRBJ2-1): EAEVAQSPRYKITEKSQAVAFWCDPISGHATLYWYRQILGQGPELLVQFQDESVVDDSQLPKDRFSAERLKGVDSTLKIQPAELGDSAMYLCASRAEGTSYNEQFFGPGTRLTVL.